These T cell receptor beta chains were read from a single sample in a study of cytomegalovirus exposure and HLA in healthy donors. Clones were read by immunoSEQ multiplex PCR, and TCRdb kept only the in-frame ones, dropping some. The table includes some 110,000 clones, roughly 82% detected once. The sequenced sample consisted of PBMCs. Source of these receptors: a man aged 45 to 65 in good health and CMV-seronegative. CDR3s include the opening cysteine and the closing phenylalanine or tryptophan. D genes are given only for firm matches. Size tells how often a clone was seen (once, few, many) or the class of an expanded clone, and some rows leave it out.

DNA: TGTGCCAGCAGCCCCCAAAGGGGGGGACGGACCGGGGAGACCCAGTACTTC
CDR3: CASSPQRGGRTGETQYF
size: -
D: -
J: TRBJ2-5
V: TRBV11-2

DNA: TGTGCCAGCAGCCCTCGAGGCAGTGACAATCAGCCCCAGCATTTT
CDR3: CASSPRGSDNQPQHF
size: few
D: -
J: TRBJ1-5
V: TRBV7-2

DNA: TGCGCCAGCAGCGGGGGGTTGGCTAATGAAAAACTGTTTTTT
CDR3: CASSGGLANEKLFF
size: -
D: -
J: TRBJ1-4
V: TRBV4-1

DNA: TGTGCCTGGAGTGTAAGGAGTAATGAAAAACTGTTTTTT
CDR3: CAWSVRSNEKLFF
size: -
D: -
J: TRBJ1-4
V: TRBV30

DNA: TGTGCCAGCAGTGGGGGGGGGAACACTGAAGCTTTCTTT
CDR3: CASSGGGNTEAFF
size: -
D: -
J: TRBJ1-1
V: TRBV2

DNA: TGTGCCAGCAGGGCTTGGGGCAGGGGGCGGGGTGGCTACACCTTC
CDR3: CASRAWGRGRGGYTF
size: -
D: TRBD1
J: TRBJ1-2
V: TRBV5-4

DNA: TGTGCCAGCAGGGCGGCAGTGAGGTCTGGAAACACCATATATTTT
CDR3: CASRAAVRSGNTIYF
size: -
D: -
J: TRBJ1-3
V: TRBV5-8

DNA: TGTGCCAGCTCACTGGCTGACAGGCTTCACACCATATATTTT
CDR3: CASSLADRLHTIYF
size: -
D: -
J: TRBJ1-3
V: TRBV18

DNA: TGTGCCAGCAGCCGAATGGTGGGAGGGAACGGGGAGCTGTTTTTT
CDR3: CASSRMVGGNGELFF
size: -
D: TRBD2
J: TRBJ2-2
V: TRBV11-3

DNA: TGTGCCAGCAGCTTTCGAGGGGGCGCCTACAATGAGCAGTTCTTC
CDR3: CASSFRGGAYNEQFF
size: -
D: TRBD1
J: TRBJ2-1
V: TRBV7-3

DNA: TGTGCCACAGCCCAACAGGGAAACACCATATATTTT
CDR3: CATAQQGNTIYF
size: -
D: -
J: TRBJ1-3
V: TRBV10-3

DNA: TGTGCCAGTAGTATAGGGACACCCCCGGGCGCTGAAGCTTTCTTT
CDR3: CASSIGTPPGAEAFF
size: few
D: -
J: TRBJ1-1
V: TRBV19

DNA: TGCGCCAGCAGCTTGGACAGGGGATTATCAGATACGCAGTATTTT
CDR3: CASSLDRGLSDTQYF
size: -
D: TRBD1
J: TRBJ2-3
V: TRBV5-1

DNA: TGTGCCAGCAGCCCGCCTAAGGCAGGGCGGTTTGAAAACATTCAGTACTTC
CDR3: CASSPPKAGRFENIQYF
size: -
D: -
J: TRBJ2-4
V: TRBV13

DNA: TGTGCCAGCTCACCATGGGTAGGGGGCTCTTTGAACACTGAAGCTTTCTTT
CDR3: CASSPWVGGSLNTEAFF
size: -
D: TRBD1
J: TRBJ1-1
V: TRBV18

DNA: TGTGCCAGCAGGAGGGACAGACAAGAGACCCAGTACTTC
CDR3: CASRRDRQETQYF
size: -
D: TRBD1
J: TRBJ2-5
V: TRBV6-5

DNA: TGTGCCAGCAGCCAAGATTTTGGGAGGGCAGACACCGCGAACACCGGGGAGCTGTTTTTT
CDR3: CASSQDFGRADTANTGELFF
size: -
D: TRBD2
J: TRBJ2-2
V: TRBV14

DNA: TGTGCCAGCTTTCCATACACCGGGACAGTGAACACTGAAGCTTTCTTT
CDR3: CASFPYTGTVNTEAFF
size: -
D: TRBD1
J: TRBJ1-1
V: TRBV5-4

DNA: TGTGCCAGCTCATCGGGAGGTCCCCGTGAGCAGTACTTC
CDR3: CASSSGGPREQYF
size: -
D: TRBD2
J: TRBJ2-7
V: TRBV18

DNA: TGTGCCAGCAGTTTATGGATGGACAGGGGTTCACCCCTCCACTTT
CDR3: CASSLWMDRGSPLHF
size: -
D: TRBD1
J: TRBJ1-6
V: TRBV28

DNA: TGTGCCAGCGGACAGGGGCTGAACACTGAAGCTTTCTTT
CDR3: CASGQGLNTEAFF
size: -
D: TRBD1
J: TRBJ1-1
V: TRBV4-2

DNA: TGTGCCAGCAGCCCTGGGACTAGCGGCTACGAGCAGTACTTC
CDR3: CASSPGTSGYEQYF
size: few
D: TRBD2
J: TRBJ2-7
V: TRBV9

DNA: TGTGCCAGCAGCTTGGGAGTGACCGACAAAGCTTTCTTT
CDR3: CASSLGVTDKAFF
size: -
D: -
J: TRBJ1-1
V: TRBV5-6

DNA: TGTGCCACCGCCGCCGGGACAGGGAGAAGGGAGGGTGAAAAACTGTTTTTT
CDR3: CATAAGTGRREGEKLFF
size: -
D: TRBD1
J: TRBJ1-4
V: TRBV7-9

DNA: TGTGCCAGCAGCTTAGCCGGGACAGGGGACCGCGAGCAGTACTTC
CDR3: CASSLAGTGDREQYF
size: few
D: TRBD1
J: TRBJ2-7
V: TRBV7-8

DNA: TGTGCCAGCAGCAAAACAGGGGAGACCCAGTACTTC
CDR3: CASSKTGETQYF
size: -
D: -
J: TRBJ2-5
V: TRBV7-2

DNA: TGCGCCAGCAGCCAAGGCCCTGTCGGGGAAAAACTGTTTTTT
CDR3: CASSQGPVGEKLFF
size: few
D: -
J: TRBJ1-4
V: TRBV4-3